A selection of T cell receptor beta chains follows, all from one sample in a study of graft-versus-host responses after intestinal transplantation. Repertoires were generated with immunoSEQ multiplex PCR, while TCRdb's copy carries only in-frame clones and drops some. The data contain under 4,000 clones, roughly three quarters of them singletons. The sample was ileum tissue, taken approximately 17 and 21 days after intestinal transplantation. The receptors stem from a human patient who received an intestinal transplant, so some T cells may come from the graft donor. Both conserved end residues are part of each CDR3. Fields, in order: V gene, D gene, clone size, J gene, CDR3 protein, CDR3 DNA. D genes are given only for firm matches. Size is stated for part of the rows, as once, few or many counts, or as a class when the clone is expanded.

TRBV30	NA	NA	TRBJ1-5	CAWSVSFGAVPNQPQHF	TGTGCCTGGAGTGTCTCCTTTGGGGCCGTTCCTAATCAGCCCCAGCATTTT
TRBV11-2	NA	NA	TRBJ2-5	CASSPPDYQETQYF	TGTGCCAGCAGCCCTCCGGACTATCAAGAGACCCAGTACTTC
TRBV5-4	TRBD1	NA	TRBJ2-2	CASSPPPGQGAAGELFF	TGTGCCAGCAGCCCACCACCTGGGCAGGGGGCAGCCGGGGAGCTGTTTTTT
TRBV7-9	NA	once	TRBJ1-4	CASKRATNEKLFF	TGTGCCAGCAAGAGGGCAACTAATGAAAAACTGTTTTTT
TRBV11-2	NA	NA	TRBJ1-1	CASSLSLGAGTEAFF	TGTGCCAGCAGCCTAAGTCTGGGGGCTGGTACTGAAGCTTTCTTT
TRBV5-1	TRBD2	NA	TRBJ2-3	CASSSGLASTDTQYF	TGCGCCAGCAGCTCGGGACTAGCGAGTACAGATACGCAGTATTTT
TRBV11-2	TRBD1	NA	TRBJ2-3	CASSLGTGGPDTQYF	TGTGCCAGCAGCTTAGGGACAGGGGGCCCAGATACGCAGTATTTT
TRBV7-8	TRBD2	NA	TRBJ2-2	CASIAGGHKTGELFF	TGTGCCAGCATAGCGGGGGGGCATAAGACCGGGGAGCTGTTTTTT
TRBV13	NA	NA	TRBJ2-5	CASSEGGARETQYF	TGTGCCAGCAGCGAAGGGGGAGCCCGGGAGACCCAGTACTTC
TRBV5-1	NA	few	TRBJ2-7	CASSWGSEQYF	TGCGCCAGCAGCTGGGGTTCCGAGCAGTACTTC
TRBV5-1	TRBD2	NA	TRBJ2-1	CASSPGTRTGNEQFF	TGCGCCAGCAGCCCGGGGACTAGAACAGGCAACGAGCAGTTCTTC
TRBV6-1	NA	NA	TRBJ1-6	CASSEQWNSPLHF	TGTGCCAGCAGTGAACAGTGGAATTCACCCCTCCACTTT
TRBV4-1	NA	NA	TRBJ2-5	CASSQVVQETQYF	TGCGCCAGCAGCCAGGTAGTTCAAGAGACCCAGTACTTC
TRBV6-9	TRBD2	NA	TRBJ2-1	CASSPAGGPNNEQFF	TGTGCCAGCAGTCCAGCGGGGGGGCCGAACAATGAGCAGTTCTTC
TRBV6-5	NA	NA	TRBJ1-1	CASSYTGGPNTEAFF	TGTGCCAGCAGTTACACCGGGGGGCCGAACACTGAAGCTTTCTTT
TRBV9	NA	NA	TRBJ2-1	CASSVVVSGAEQFF	TGTGCCAGCAGCGTAGTTGTCTCCGGCGCGGAGCAGTTCTTC
TRBV11-2	TRBD2	NA	TRBJ2-7	CASSSGLAGRLEQYF	TGTGCCAGCAGCTCTGGGCTAGCGGGACGCCTGGAGCAGTACTTC
TRBV15	NA	few	TRBJ2-5	CATSTMDSQETQYF	TGTGCCACCAGCACCATGGACAGTCAAGAGACCCAGTACTTC
TRBV19	NA	NA	TRBJ1-5	CASIARGWGTPQHF	TGTGCCAGTATTGCACGGGGGTGGGGGACGCCCCAGCATTTT
TRBV5-6	NA	once	TRBJ1-2	CASSQNYGYTF	TGTGCCAGCAGTCAAAACTATGGCTACACCTTC
TRBV10-1	NA	once	TRBJ1-1	CASSEAGDGNTEAFF	TGCGCCAGCAGTGAGGCGGGGGACGGTAACACTGAAGCTTTCTTT
TRBV28	TRBD1	NA	TRBJ1-5	CASSFRAGGQPQHF	TGTGCCAGCAGTTTTAGGGCAGGGGGCCAGCCCCAGCATTTT
TRBV11-2	TRBD2	NA	TRBJ2-7	CASSLERGSYEQYF	TGTGCCAGCAGCTTAGAGCGGGGGTCCTACGAGCAGTACTTC
TRBV4-1	TRBD2	few	TRBJ2-7	CASSPSGRANYEQYF	TGCGCCAGCAGCCCTTCGGGGAGGGCTAATTACGAGCAGTACTTC
TRBV27	TRBD2	NA	TRBJ2-7	CASSLMRAGGPGEQYF	TGTGCCAGCAGTTTAATGAGGGCGGGGGGGCCGGGAGAGCAGTACTTC
TRBV29-1	TRBD1	NA	TRBJ2-3	CSDSDRATDTQYF	TGCAGCGATTCGGACAGGGCCACAGATACGCAGTATTTT
TRBV5-6	NA	NA	TRBJ1-5	CASSLSGWTDQPQHF	TGTGCCAGCAGCTTGTCAGGTTGGACGGATCAGCCCCAGCATTTT
TRBV30	NA	few	TRBJ2-7	CAWSFGGADYEQYF	TGTGCCTGGTCATTTGGAGGAGCCGATTACGAGCAGTACTTC
TRBV19	NA	NA	TRBJ1-4	CASSIFVGANEKLFF	TGTGCCAGTAGTATATTCGTGGGTGCTAATGAAAAACTGTTTTTT
TRBV7-3	TRBD2	NA	TRBJ2-7	CASSGRGLENEQYF	TGTGCCAGCAGCGGAAGGGGACTAGAAAACGAGCAGTACTTC
TRBV2	TRBD1	NA	TRBJ2-3	CATGVSWDRVRDTQYF	TGTGCCACGGGAGTTTCTTGGGACAGGGTACGGGATACGCAGTATTTT
TRBV19	TRBD1	NA	TRBJ2-2	CASTDRTYTGELFF	TGTGCCAGTACGGACAGGACATACACCGGGGAGCTGTTTTTT
TRBV6-1	TRBD2	NA	TRBJ2-1	CASSFAGGPVNEQFF	TGTGCCAGCAGTTTCGCGGGGGGGCCGGTTAATGAGCAGTTCTTC
TRBV28	NA	NA	TRBJ1-2	CASSFGRSYGYTF	TGTGCCAGCAGTTTCGGCAGGTCCTATGGCTACACCTTC
TRBV6-5	TRBD1	NA	TRBJ1-1	CASSSPRGPAEAFF	TGTGCCAGCAGCTCTCCCAGGGGGCCCGCTGAAGCTTTCTTT
TRBV11-2	TRBD1	NA	TRBJ1-2	CASSGTGANYGYTF	TGTGCCAGCAGCGGGACAGGAGCGAACTATGGCTACACCTTC
TRBV4-3	NA	NA	TRBJ1-6	CASSQDRDNSPLHF	TGCGCCAGCAGCCAAGACAGGGATAATTCACCCCTCCACTTT
TRBV28	NA	NA	TRBJ1-1	CASSFNRARYTEAFF	TGTGCCAGCAGTTTCAACAGGGCAAGATACACTGAAGCTTTCTTT
TRBV6-5	NA	NA	TRBJ1-5	CASSRRVISNQPQHF	TGTGCCAGCAGTCGCAGGGTGATTAGCAATCAGCCCCAGCATTTT
TRBV19	NA	few	TRBJ1-5	CASRQSSNQPQHF	TGTGCCAGTAGACAAAGTAGCAATCAGCCCCAGCATTTT
TRBV27	NA	NA	TRBJ2-7	CASWGGHEQYF	TGTGCCAGCTGGGGGGGGCACGAGCAGTACTTC
TRBV9	NA	NA	TRBJ1-1	CASSLGGGRVPEAFF	TGTGCCAGCAGCCTAGGGGGAGGGAGGGTCCCTGAAGCTTTCTTT
TRBV5-6	NA	NA	TRBJ2-6	CASRCGNRSQSRANVLTF	TGTGCCAGCAGATGTGGCAATAGGTCACAAAGTCGGGCCAACGTCCTGACTTTC
TRBV13	NA	few	TRBJ2-7	CASSPGSAYEQYF	TGTGCCAGCAGCCCCGGATCGGCCTACGAGCAGTACTTC
TRBV5-6	NA	NA	TRBJ2-3	CASSIQGVSSTDTQYF	TGTGCCAGCAGCATACAGGGTGTGTCAAGCACAGATACGCAGTATTTT
TRBV14	NA	NA	TRBJ1-1	CASRGGSTEAFF	TGTGCCAGCCGGGGGGGCTCGACTGAAGCTTTCTTT
TRBV7-9	NA	once	TRBJ2-1	CASRVVMGGYNEQFF	TGTGCCAGCAGGGTGGTGATGGGTGGCTACAATGAGCAGTTCTTC
TRBV5-5	NA	NA	TRBJ1-5	CASSLDAGGGSNQPQHF	TGTGCCAGCAGCTTGGACGCGGGCGGGGGGTCTAATCAGCCCCAGCATTTT
TRBV10-2	NA	NA	TRBJ1-5	CASRLDSNQPQHF	TGCGCCAGCAGGCTGGATAGCAATCAGCCCCAGCATTTT
TRBV28	TRBD1	few	TRBJ1-2	CASSLGTGGYTF	TGTGCCAGCAGTCTCGGGACAGGTGGTTACACCTTC
TRBV5-6	NA	NA	TRBJ1-3	CASSLVGAGNTIYF	TGTGCCAGCAGCTTGGTAGGGGCTGGAAACACCATATATTTT
TRBV6-5	TRBD1	NA	TRBJ1-2	CASSYVNRDRVGYTF	TGTGCCAGCAGTTACGTTAACCGGGACAGGGTTGGCTACACCTTC
TRBV2	NA	NA	TRBJ1-6	CASSEDNRQVHF	TGTGCCAGCAGTGAAGATAATCGGCAGGTCCACTTT